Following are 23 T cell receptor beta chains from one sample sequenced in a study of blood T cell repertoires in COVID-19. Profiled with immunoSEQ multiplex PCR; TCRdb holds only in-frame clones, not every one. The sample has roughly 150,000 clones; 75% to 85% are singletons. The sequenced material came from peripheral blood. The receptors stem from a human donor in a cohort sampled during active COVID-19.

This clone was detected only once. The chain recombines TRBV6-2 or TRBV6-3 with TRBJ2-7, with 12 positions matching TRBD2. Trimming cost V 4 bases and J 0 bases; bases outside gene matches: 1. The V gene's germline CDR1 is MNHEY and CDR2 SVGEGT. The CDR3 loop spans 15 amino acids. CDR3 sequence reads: CASSWTSGTSYEQYF. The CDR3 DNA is TGTGCCAGCAGTTGGACTAGCGGGACCTCCTACGAGCAGTACTTC.

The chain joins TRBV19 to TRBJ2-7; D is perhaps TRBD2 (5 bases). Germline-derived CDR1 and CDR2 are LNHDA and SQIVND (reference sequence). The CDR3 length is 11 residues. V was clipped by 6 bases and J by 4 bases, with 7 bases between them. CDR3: CASRSGYEQYF. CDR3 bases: TGTGCCAGTAGATCGGGATACGAGCAGTACTTC.

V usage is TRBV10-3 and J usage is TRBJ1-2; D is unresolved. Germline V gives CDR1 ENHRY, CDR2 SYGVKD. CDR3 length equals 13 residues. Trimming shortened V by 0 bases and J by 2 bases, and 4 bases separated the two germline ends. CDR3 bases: TGTGCCATCAGTGAGTCAGAGAACTATGGCTACACCTTC. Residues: CAISESENYGYTF.

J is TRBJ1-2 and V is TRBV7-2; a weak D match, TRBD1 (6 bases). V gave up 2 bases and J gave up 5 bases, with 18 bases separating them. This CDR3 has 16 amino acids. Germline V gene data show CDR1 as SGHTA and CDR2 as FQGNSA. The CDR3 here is CASSLSSWAGEYGYTF. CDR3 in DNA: TGTGCCAGCAGCTTAAGTAGTTGGGCAGGGGAGTATGGCTACACCTTC.

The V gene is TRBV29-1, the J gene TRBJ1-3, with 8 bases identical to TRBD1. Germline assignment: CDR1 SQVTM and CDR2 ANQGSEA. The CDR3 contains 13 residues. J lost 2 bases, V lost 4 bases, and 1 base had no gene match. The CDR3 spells CSVAGGTGNTIYF. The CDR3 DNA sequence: TGCAGCGTTGCAGGGGGCACTGGAAACACCATATATTTT.

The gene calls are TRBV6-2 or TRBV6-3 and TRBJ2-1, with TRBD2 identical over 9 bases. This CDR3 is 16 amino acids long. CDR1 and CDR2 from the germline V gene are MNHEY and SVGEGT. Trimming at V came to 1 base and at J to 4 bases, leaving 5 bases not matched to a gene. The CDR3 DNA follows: TGTGCCAGCAGTTACTTCGCGGGGGGGCGTTACAATGAGCAGTTCTTC. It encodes CASSYFAGGRYNEQFF.

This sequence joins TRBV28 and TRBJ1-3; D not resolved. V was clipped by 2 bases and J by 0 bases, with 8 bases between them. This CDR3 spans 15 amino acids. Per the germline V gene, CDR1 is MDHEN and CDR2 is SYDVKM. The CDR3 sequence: CASSLDGHSGNTIYF. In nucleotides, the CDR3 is TGTGCCAGCAGTTTAGATGGGCACTCTGGAAACACCATATATTTT. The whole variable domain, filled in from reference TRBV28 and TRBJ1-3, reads DVKVTQSSRYLVKRTGEKVFLECVQDMDHENMFWYRQDPGLGLRLIYFSYDVKMKEKGDIPEGYSVSREKKERFSLILESASTNQTSMYLCASSLDGHSGNTIYFGEGSWLTVV.

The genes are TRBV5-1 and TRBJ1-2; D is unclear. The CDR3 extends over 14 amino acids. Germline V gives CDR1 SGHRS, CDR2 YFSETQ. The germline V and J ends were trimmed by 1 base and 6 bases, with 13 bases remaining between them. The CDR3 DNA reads TGCGCCAGCAGCTTGAGTCGGGTAGCCGATGGCTACACCTTC. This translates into CASSLSRVADGYTF.

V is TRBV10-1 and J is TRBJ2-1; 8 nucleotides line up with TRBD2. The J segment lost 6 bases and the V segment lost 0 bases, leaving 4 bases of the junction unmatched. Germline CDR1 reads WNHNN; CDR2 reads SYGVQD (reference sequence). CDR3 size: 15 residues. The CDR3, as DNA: TGCGCCAGCAGTGAGTCTTCCGGGACTAGCAATGAGCAGTTCTTC. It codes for CASSESSGTSNEQFF.

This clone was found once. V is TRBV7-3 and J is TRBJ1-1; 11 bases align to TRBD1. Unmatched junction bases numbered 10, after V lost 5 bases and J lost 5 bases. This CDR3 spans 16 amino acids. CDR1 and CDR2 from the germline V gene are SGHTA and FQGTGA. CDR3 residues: CASSATGGQGATEAFF. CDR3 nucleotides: TGTGCCAGCAGCGCTACCGGAGGACAGGGGGCGACTGAAGCTTTCTTT.

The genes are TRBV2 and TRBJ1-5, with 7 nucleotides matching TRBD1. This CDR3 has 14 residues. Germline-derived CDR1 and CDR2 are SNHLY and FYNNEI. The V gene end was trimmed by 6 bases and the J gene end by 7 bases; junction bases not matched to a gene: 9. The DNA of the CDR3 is TGTGCCAGCAGGGGGACAGAACTGAGGCAGCCCCAGCATTTT. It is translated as CASRGTELRQPQHF. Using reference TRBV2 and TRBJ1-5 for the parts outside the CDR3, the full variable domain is EPEVTQTPSHQVTQMGQEVILRCVPISNHLYFYWYRQILGQKVEFLVSFYNNEISEKSEIFDDQFSVERPDGSNFTLKIRSTKLEDSAMYFCASRGTELRQPQHFGDGTRLSIL.

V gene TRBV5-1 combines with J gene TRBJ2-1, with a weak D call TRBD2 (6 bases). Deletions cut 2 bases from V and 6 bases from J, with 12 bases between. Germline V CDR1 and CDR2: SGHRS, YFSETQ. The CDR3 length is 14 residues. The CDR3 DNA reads TGCGCCAGCAGCTTTGCGCGGGGAGTCAATGAGCAGTTCTTC. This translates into CASSFARGVNEQFF.

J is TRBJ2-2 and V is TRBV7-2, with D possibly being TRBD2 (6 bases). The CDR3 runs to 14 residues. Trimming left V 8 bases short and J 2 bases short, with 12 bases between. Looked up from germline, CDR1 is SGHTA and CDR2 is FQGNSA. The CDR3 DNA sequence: TGTGCCAGCCAGAGCGGGCCTAACACCGGGGAGCTGTTTTTT. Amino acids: CASQSGPNTGELFF. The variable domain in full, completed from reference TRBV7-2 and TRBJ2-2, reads GAGVSQSPSNKVTEKGKDVELRCDPISGHTALYWYRQSLGQGLEFLIYFQGNSAPDKSGLPSDRFSAERTGGSVSTLTIQRTQQEDSAVYLCASQSGPNTGELFFGEGSRLTVL.

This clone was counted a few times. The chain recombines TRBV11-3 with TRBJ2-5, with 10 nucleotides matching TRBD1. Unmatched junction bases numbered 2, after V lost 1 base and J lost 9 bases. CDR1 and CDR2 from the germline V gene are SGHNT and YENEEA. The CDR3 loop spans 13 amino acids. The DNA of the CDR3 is TGTGCCAGCAGCTTAGGGACAGGGGGTCCCCAGTACTTC. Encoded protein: CASSLGTGGPQYF.

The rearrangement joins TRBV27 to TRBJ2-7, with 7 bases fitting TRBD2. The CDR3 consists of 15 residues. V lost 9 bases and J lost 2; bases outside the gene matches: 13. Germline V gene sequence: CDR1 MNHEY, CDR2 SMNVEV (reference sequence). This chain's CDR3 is CARSSAGVTTYEQYF. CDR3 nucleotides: TGTGCCAGGAGCTCGGCGGGAGTGACTACCTACGAGCAGTACTTC.

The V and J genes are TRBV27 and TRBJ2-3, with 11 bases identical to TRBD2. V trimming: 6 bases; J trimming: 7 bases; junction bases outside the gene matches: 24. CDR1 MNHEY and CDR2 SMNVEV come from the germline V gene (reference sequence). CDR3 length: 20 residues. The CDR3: CASSPEDSELAGENRNTQYF. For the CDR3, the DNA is TGTGCCAGCAGCCCAGAAGACAGCGAACTAGCGGGGGAGAACAGAAATACGCAGTATTTT.

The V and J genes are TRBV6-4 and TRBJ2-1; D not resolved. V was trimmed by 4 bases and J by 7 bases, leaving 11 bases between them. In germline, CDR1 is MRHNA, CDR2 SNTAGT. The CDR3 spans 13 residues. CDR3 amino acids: CASSATRVNEQFF. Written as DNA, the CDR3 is TGTGCCAGCAGTGCAACTCGGGTAAATGAGCAGTTCTTC.

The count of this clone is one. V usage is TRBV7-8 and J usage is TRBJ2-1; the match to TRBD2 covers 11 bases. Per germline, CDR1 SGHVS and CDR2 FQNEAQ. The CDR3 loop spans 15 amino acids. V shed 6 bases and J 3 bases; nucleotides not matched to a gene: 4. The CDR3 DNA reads TGTGCCAGCAGGACCCTAGCGGGGGGCTACAATGAGCAGTTCTTC. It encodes CASRTLAGGYNEQFF. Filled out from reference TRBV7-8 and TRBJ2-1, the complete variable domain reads GAGVSQSPRYKVAKRGQDVALRCDPISGHVSLFWYQQALGQGPEFLTYFQNEAQLDKSGLPSDRFFAERPEGSVSTLKIQRTQQEDSAVYLCASRTLAGGYNEQFFGPGTRLTVL.

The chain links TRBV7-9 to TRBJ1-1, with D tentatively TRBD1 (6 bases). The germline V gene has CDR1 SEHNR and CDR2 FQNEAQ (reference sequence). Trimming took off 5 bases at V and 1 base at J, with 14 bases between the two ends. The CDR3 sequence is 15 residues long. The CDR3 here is CASSPWDKANTEAFF. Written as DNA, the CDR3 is TGTGCCAGCAGCCCCTGGGACAAGGCGAACACTGAAGCTTTCTTT.

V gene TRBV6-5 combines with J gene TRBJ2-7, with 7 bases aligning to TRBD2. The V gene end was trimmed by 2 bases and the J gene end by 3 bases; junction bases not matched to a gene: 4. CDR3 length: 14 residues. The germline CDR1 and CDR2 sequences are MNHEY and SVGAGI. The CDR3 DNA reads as TGTGCCAGCAGTTACGCACGGGACTACTACGAGCAGTACTTC. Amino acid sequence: CASSYARDYYEQYF.

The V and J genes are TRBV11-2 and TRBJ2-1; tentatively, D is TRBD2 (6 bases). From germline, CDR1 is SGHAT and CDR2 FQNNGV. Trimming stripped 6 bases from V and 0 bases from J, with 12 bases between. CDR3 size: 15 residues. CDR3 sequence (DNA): TGTGCCAGCAGTTCGGGGAGGAGCTCCTACAATGAGCAGTTCTTC. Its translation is CASSSGRSSYNEQFF.

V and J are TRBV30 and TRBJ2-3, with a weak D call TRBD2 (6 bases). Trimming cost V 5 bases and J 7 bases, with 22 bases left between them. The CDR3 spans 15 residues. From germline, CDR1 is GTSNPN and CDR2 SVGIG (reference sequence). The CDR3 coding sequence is TGTGCCTGGTCTCCGGGACTGGGAGATGTAAATACGCAGTATTTT. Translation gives CAWSPGLGDVNTQYF.

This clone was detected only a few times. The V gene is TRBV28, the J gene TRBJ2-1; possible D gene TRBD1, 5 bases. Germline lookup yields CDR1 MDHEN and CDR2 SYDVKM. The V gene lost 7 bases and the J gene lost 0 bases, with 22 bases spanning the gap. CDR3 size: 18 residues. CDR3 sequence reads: CASTPSGPQANSYNEQFF. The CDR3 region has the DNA TGTGCCAGCACCCCTTCCGGTCCACAGGCGAACTCCTACAATGAGCAGTTCTTC.